The source of this T cell receptor (beta chain) is a study of Ad26.COV2.S vaccination and SARS-CoV-2 variants. Turning to the study itself: Donor got 5x10^10 or 1x10^11 viral particles of Ad26.COV2.S.

Treatment of the sample: 15 to 20 received Ad26.COV2.S at low or high dose, single or two shots; about 5 received placebo; per-sample allocation not given. All samples were drawn on day 63, counting from the first vaccine or placebo injection. Clones were read by immunoSEQ multiplex PCR, and TCRdb kept only the in-frame ones, dropping some. In the table there are some 480,000 clones, around nine tenths of which are singletons. The sequence was obtained from a person between 18 and 65 years old who received the Ad26.COV2.S COVID-19 vaccine or a placebo. The sequencing here drew on peripheral blood, taken in a trial of Ad26.COV2.S vaccine versus placebo.

CDR3 in amino acids: CASRPSLNGKLFF. CDR3 coding DNA: TGTGCCAGCAGACCCAGTCTGAACGGAAAACTGTTTTTT. This chain uses TRBV6-5 with TRBJ1-4; D ambiguous. The length of the CDR3 is 13 residues. Germline V gene sequence: CDR1 MNHEY, CDR2 SVGAGI. V was trimmed by 6 bases and J by 10 bases, leaving 15 bases between them.